Following are 17 T cell receptor beta chains from one sample sequenced in a study of T-cell reconstitution after alpha-beta-depleted transplantation in children. Unique molecular identifiers tagged the TCRbeta library. TCRdb ran MiXCR on the PCR reads and lists one entry per CDR3 protein. The sample includes 200,000 to 300,000 distinct CDR3 sequences, roughly 7.7% of them seen just once. The specimen comprised PBMCs, mostly from graft donor cells, sampled 180 days after TCRalphabeta/CD19-depleted stem cell transplant. The receptor source for this set is a male patient under 18 who had a stem cell transplant for acute lymphoblastic leukemia, so the T cells may come from the graft donor.

This clonotype turned up a few times. The chain recombines TRBV18 with TRBJ2-1; 13 positions match TRBD2. The germline CDR1 and CDR2 sequences are KGHSH and LQKENI. The J segment lost 9 bases and the V segment lost 3 bases, leaving 14 bases of the junction unmatched. The CDR3 sequence is 18 residues long. CDR3: CASSPPLLAGGQKGEQFF. Here the CDR3 DNA reads TGTGCCAGCTCACCTCCTCTACTAGCGGGGGGGCAGAAGGGTGAGCAGTTCTTC.

This clonotype showed up many times. The chain employs TRBV20-1 and TRBJ2-7; D possibly corresponds to TRBD1 (6 bases). V gave up 6 bases and J gave up 4 bases, with 13 bases separating them. CDR3 length equals 12 residues. CDR1 is DFQATT and CDR2 is SNEGSKA in the germline V gene (reference sequence). CDR3 DNA sequence: TGCAGTGCAAGGACCGGACAGTACGAGCAGTACTTC. It specifies CSARTGQYEQYF.

At least ten counts were recorded for this clonotype. The chain carries TRBV28 and TRBJ1-4, with 7 positions matching TRBD1. Germline CDR1 is MDHEN and CDR2 is SYDVKM. Losses at the gene ends were 3 bases for V and 0 bases for J; bases not matched to a gene: 7. CDR3 length equals 17 residues. The CDR3 loop reads CASSFPGQPATNEKLFF. The CDR3 DNA reads as TGTGCCAGCAGTTTCCCGGGACAGCCTGCAACTAATGAAAAACTGTTTTTT.

This clonotype was counted at least ten times. The genes are TRBV2 and TRBJ2-5; D possibly uses TRBD1 or TRBD2 (5 bases each). Germline CDR1 is SNHLY and CDR2 is FYNNEI. This CDR3 spans 16 amino acids. The ends were cut back, 1 base at V and 1 base at J, with 13 bases in the middle. The CDR3 DNA follows: TGTGCCAGCAGTGAAGTTGGGGTAGGGACCCAAGAGACCCAGTACTTC. Protein sequence: CASSEVGVGTQETQYF.

This clonotype was seen repeatedly, ten times or more. The chain joins TRBV20-1 to TRBJ2-2, with a possible D match to TRBD2 (6 bases). CDR3 size: 15 residues. The V end lost 6 bases, the J end lost 5 bases, and 19 bases lay between the germline ends. CDR1 and CDR2 (germline): DFQATT, SNEGSKA (reference sequence). The chain's CDR3 is CSAIPGTRITGELFF. The CDR3 nucleotides are TGCAGTGCCATCCCCGGGACTCGTATTACCGGGGAGCTGTTTTTT.

This clonotype has a count of ten or more. This chain uses TRBV5-1 with TRBJ2-7; no reliable D call. This CDR3 has 13 amino acids. V gave up 0 bases and J gave up 2 bases, with 6 bases separating them. Germline lookup yields CDR1 SGHRS and CDR2 YFSETQ. CDR3 residues: CASSLGRAYEQYF. In nucleotides, the CDR3 is TGCGCCAGCAGCTTGGGACGGGCCTACGAGCAGTACTTC.

This clonotype was seen ten or more times. The J gene is TRBJ2-3, the V gene TRBV5-1; D uncertain. CDR1 and CDR2 from the germline V gene are SGHRS and YFSETQ. CDR3 length: 13 residues. V was pared by 2 bases and J by 5 bases, with 9 bases between. CDR3 sequence: CASSFVLGDTQYF. The CDR3 nucleotides are TGCGCCAGCAGCTTTGTCTTAGGAGATACGCAGTATTTT.

Ten or more counts support this clonotype. The chain recombines TRBV7-9 with TRBJ1-5; 8 bases map to TRBD1. The CDR3 covers 16 residues. The V gene end was trimmed by 5 bases and the J gene end by 4 bases; junction bases not matched to a gene: 10. Per the germline V gene, CDR1 is SEHNR and CDR2 is FQNEAQ (reference sequence). The CDR3 protein is CASSTRTDRENQPQHF. The CDR3 DNA reads TGTGCCAGCAGCACTAGAACGGACAGGGAAAATCAGCCCCAGCATTTT.

This clonotype was counted ten times or more. The junction and the germline gene differ at one end; a read error may be behind it. The V call is TRBV5-1, the J call TRBJ2-1; 7 nucleotides align to TRBD2. The V gene's germline CDR1 is SGHRS and CDR2 YFSETQ. This CDR3 region has 17 residues. The CDR3 DNA reads TGTGCCTGCTCTGGAACCCCGGGACTATTGGCCGGGAATGAGCAGTTCTTC. Translated: CACSGTPGLLAGNEQFF.

At least ten counts were recorded for this clonotype. The chain links TRBV6-4 to TRBJ1-3; D is undetermined. The CDR3 length is 14 residues. The V end lost 7 bases, the J end lost 0 bases, and 10 bases lay between the germline ends. The germline gives CDR1 MRHNA, CDR2 SNTAGT. The CDR3 DNA is TGTGCCAGCACCTCAGGACCCTCTGGAAACACCATATATTTT. This sequence encodes CASTSGPSGNTIYF.

This clonotype has ten or more counts. The chain is built from TRBV20-1 and TRBJ2-1, with D uncertain. The CDR3 spans 16 residues. V dropped 1 base and J dropped 10 bases, with 23 bases sitting between them. Germline V gene sequence: CDR1 DFQATT, CDR2 SNEGSKA (reference sequence). CDR3 protein: CSARAPALERATEQFF. In nucleotides, the CDR3 is TGCAGTGCTAGAGCTCCGGCGTTAGAACGGGCGACGGAGCAGTTCTTC.

This clonotype was observed many times. The chain uses TRBV7-6 and TRBJ1-1, with D unclear. The CDR3 covers 13 residues. Germline V gene sequence: CDR1 SGHVS, CDR2 FNYEAQ. With 4 bases removed from V and 1 base from J, the gap between germline ends came to 7 bases. The CDR3 coding sequence is TGTGCCAGCAGCTCTTCCCCGAACACTGAAGCTTTCTTT. Residues: CASSSSPNTEAFF.

This clonotype occurred many times. The chain couples TRBV14 to TRBJ1-2, with D tentatively TRBD1 (5 bases). CDR3 length: 17 amino acids. Per the germline V gene, CDR1 is SGHDN and CDR2 is FVKESK. Deletions cut 2 bases from V and 5 bases from J, with 21 bases between. This CDR3 reads CASSQTRFGLGTYGYTF. The CDR3 nucleotides are TGTGCCAGCAGCCAAACCCGTTTTGGATTAGGGACTTATGGCTACACCTTC.

This clonotype was picked up many times. V usage is TRBV20-1 and J usage is TRBJ2-7; 8 bases fit TRBD2. The CDR3 extends over 14 amino acids. After removal of 5 bases from V and 0 bases from J, the junction contained 6 bases not matched to a gene. The germline V gene encodes CDR1 DFQATT and CDR2 SNEGSKA (reference sequence). The CDR3 region is CSADLAGVSYEQYF. In DNA form, the CDR3 reads TGCAGTGCTGACCTAGCGGGCGTCTCCTACGAGCAGTACTTC.

The chain links TRBV10-1 to TRBJ2-3; 8 nucleotides line up with TRBD2. With 10 bases clipped from V and 0 bases from J, the junction kept 9 bases outside the gene matches. CDR3 length: 15 residues. Germline V lookup: CDR1 WNHNN, CDR2 SYGVQD (reference sequence). The CDR3 reads CATPMAGGSTDTQYF. The CDR3 DNA is TGCGCCACTCCGATGGCGGGAGGAAGCACAGATACGCAGTATTTT.

This clonotype was detected ten times or more. The gene calls are TRBV20-1 and TRBJ2-7; no reliable D call. In germline, CDR1 is DFQATT, CDR2 SNEGSKA (reference sequence). The CDR3 has 14 amino acids. V was pared by 1 base and J by 3 bases, with 13 bases between. CDR3 in DNA: TGCAGTGCTAGAGGGCTGTTGGTGGGCTACGAGCAGTACTTC. It encodes CSARGLLVGYEQYF.

This clonotype has at least ten counts. V usage is TRBV5-1 and J usage is TRBJ2-1, with 7 bases lining up with TRBD2. Germline CDR1 reads SGHRS; CDR2 reads YFSETQ. With 0 bases clipped from V and 3 bases from J, the junction kept 6 bases outside the gene matches. This CDR3 has 16 amino acids. CDR3 region: CASSLDPTSIYNEQFF. The CDR3 coding sequence is TGCGCCAGCAGCTTGGACCCGACTAGCATCTACAATGAGCAGTTCTTC.